This T cell receptor beta chain was recorded in a study of blood T cell repertoires in COVID-19. Study-wide background: From T cells, B-cell-depleted T cells, or PBMCs came the material, which was cDNA or gDNA.

This CDR3 is built from 14 residues. The V end was cut by 3 bases, the J end by 0 bases, with 8 bases between. Germline V gene lookup returns CDR1 KGHSH and CDR2 LQKENI. This clone was seen a few times. Authors' methods: Estimation of nucleated cell counts was performed using reference gene primer amplification. Sequencing used immunoSEQ multiplex PCR; TCRdb keeps in-frame clones, though not all of them. V and J calls and clone size follow that table, whereas D and trimming were derived from the DNA. The sample holds about 63,000 clones, roughly 74% seen once. Sequencing input: peripheral blood. This TCR came from a woman older than 75 with acute or convalescent COVID-19. The chain employs TRBV18 and TRBJ1-2; D unresolved. CDR3 DNA: TGTGCCAGCTCACCGGCAAAGACTAACTATGGCTACACCTTC. Its translation: CASSPAKTNYGYTF. Drawing the rest from reference TRBV18 and TRBJ1-2, the complete variable domain is NAGVMQNPRHLVRRRGQEARLRCSPMKGHSHVYWYRQLPEEGLKFMVYLQKENIIDESGMPKERFSAEFPKEGPSILRIQQVVRGDSAAYFCASSPAKTNYGYTFGSGTRLTVV.